This T cell receptor beta chain emerged from a study of blood T cells in healthy people across ages (dated by TCRdb to the mid-2010s). For context, the study as a whole: In model experiments, template switching captured about one uniquely barcoded TCR beta cDNA molecule for every two T cells. The donors were divided into four age groups: young (average around 15 years), middle-aged (under 40), aged (approximately 62) and long-lived (nearly 85). Two additional independent replicas of 1 million unique cDNA reads from the same blood draw were analyzed for two donors (one aged 18 to 30 and one aged 80 or older). To avoid experimental bias, donors of different ages were randomly spread across the sequencing lanes. Using deep sequencing normalized with unique cDNA molecular identifiers, the study measured how TCR beta repertoire diversity changes with age.

The library was built by means of 5' RACE. The sequencer listed for this sample is Illumina HiSeq 2500. A second PCR of roughly 7 to 11 cycles was run with a J-beta primer mix and a sample-barcoded 5' primer. A unique molecular identifier was introduced onto each TCR beta cDNA molecule by a template-switch 5' adaptor carrying 12 random nucleotides. At least 2.5 million CDR3-containing paired-end reads were obtained from each sample. All of the RNA was converted into first-strand cDNA using the Mint cDNA synthesis kit, with a TRBC-specific oligonucleotide serving as the primer. All cDNA was treated with uracil-DNA glycosylase and then went through a first 18-cycle PCR with the universal primers M1SS and BC2_uni_R. On the study's bioinformatics: For normalization, 1 million high-quality reads, each with a distinct molecular identifier, were randomly selected from each sample. Reads with shared molecular identifiers were discarded instead of being binned into consensus sequences. CDR3 identification, clonotype clustering and error correction used MiTCR with a Q25 quality threshold and the strictest error-elimination algorithm. A nonparametric unseen species model with Euler transformation was used to estimate lower-bound total TCR beta diversity. TCRdb passed the public sequencing reads through fastp at Q25 and MiXCR, retaining productive beta sequences. Each entry is one CDR3 protein sequence, shown with its most common DNA and genes. The V and J calls and clone size are TCRdb's, not the authors'. Here the sample has roughly 800,000 distinct CDR3 sequences; about 55% occur a single time. Jointly, the top ten make up approximately 40% of the sample.

This clonotype has a handful of counts. Its antigen remains undetermined. No base-level quality is on record; no much larger clone is a single base apart. Here is what the overall study found, with its caveats: The long-lived group showed more naive CD4+ T cells, fewer expanded clones and increased TCR diversity than the aged group, suggesting age selection. Bulk unsorted PBMC profiling prevented conclusive comparison of naive and antigen-experienced compartments. As age increased, observed TCR beta diversity per million T cells dropped in a roughly linear way, and a significant reduction was already evident by age about 40. Donor CMV infection status was unknown, potentially confounding age-related changes in expanded clonotypes. Estimates of total diversity based on one million sequenced T cells were considered lower bounds and underestimates. A strong correlation was found between observed TCR beta diversity and the percentage of naive T cells measured by flow cytometry.

CDR1 and CDR2, per the germline V gene, are SGHVS and FNYEAQ. The CDR3 measures 17 amino acids from cysteine to phenylalanine. This entry keeps only the CDR3 DNA: 51 bases, framed from base 1. V lost 2 bases and J lost 4 bases; the stretch between them is 18 bases long. The approximately 39 donors, aged 6 to 90 years, were systemically healthy Caucasian individuals from Russia. Each donor gave 8 to 10 milliliters of peripheral blood, drawn into EDTA-treated Vacutainer tubes. Ficoll-Paque density-gradient centrifugation was used to isolate PBMCs, with at least 6.5 million obtained per sample. Total RNA was extracted from PBMCs with Trizol reagent, with at least 5.5 micrograms obtained per sample. For every donor, an aliquot of PBMCs went through flow cytometry to measure the percentages of naive CD45RAhigh/CD27high T cells.

Material for sequencing was blood. The V and J genes are TRBV7-6 and TRBJ2-1, with TRBD2 as a weak D call on 6 bases. This clonotype was obtained from a man at least 80 years old in good health. CDR3 reads: CASSLFGRDSMYNEQFF. The sequenced DNA is TGTGCCAGCAGCTTATTCGGTCGGGACTCAATGTACAATGAGCAGTTCTTC.